The entry below describes one T cell receptor beta chain. What this receptor recognizes is not known. Base qualities were left out, and no much larger clone turns up one base away. The collaborating institutions used their own protocols to collect whole blood in K2EDTA tubes. For TCRbeta analysis, collaborator samples were shipped as frozen whole blood, as isolated PBMCs, or as DNA extracted from either sample type. This sample stems from a study of blood T cell repertoires in COVID-19 (dated by TCRdb to 2019 to 2021). With respect to the entire study: The collaborator samples originated in the United States, Italy and Spain and spanned the acute and convalescent phases of COVID-19. A freely available public database, intended as a resource for researchers studying the immune response to SARS-CoV-2, is where the repertoires were released. The material from the prospective study consisted of cDNA or gDNA derived from T cells, B-cell-depleted T cells, or PBMCs. The samples were drawn from the first 160 participants of the ongoing ImmuneRACE study and from 1,254 subjects provided by 6 global collaborators. Deeply sampled blood TCRbeta repertoires from subjects exposed to, actively infected with, or recovered from COVID-19 were included in the dataset. Sample metadata almost always included a de-identified subject ID, COVID-19 status, age in years and sex. Where available, HLA class I and class II types were taken from metadata supplied by the sample provider and were not determined by assay-based typing. Overall study results and their limits: Clinical and demographic metadata were provided uncurated, with the amount varying by source and participant.

According to the germline V gene (reference sequence), CDR1 reads MNHEY and CDR2 reads SMNVEV. Unmatched junction bases come to 7, with V trimmed by 6 bases and J by 1 base. Measured from the cysteine to the phenylalanine, the CDR3 is 15 residues long. Of all the DNA, just the CDR3 is kept, 45 bases in frame from base 1. TCRbeta CDR3 regions were amplified from genomic DNA by means of the immunoSEQ Assay, a bias-controlled multiplex PCR. From the authors' description of their analysis: The number of nucleated cells in each sample was estimated by amplification of reference gene primers within the assay. Sequence reads were collapsed and filtered to measure the absolute abundance of every unique TCRbeta CDR3 rearrangement. For each sample, productive Simpson clonality was calculated as the square root of Simpson's diversity index over productive rearrangements. TCRdb's version of the immuneACCESS table is confined to in-frame rearrangements and falls short of the full clone set. An unresolved V gene accounts for under half of the shortfall where checked; the remainder is of unknown origin. That table supplies the V and J calls and clone size; D and trimming were determined from the DNA. The sample table shows roughly 9,400 clones, and about 80% are seen once. The ten largest clones add up to over 30% of the sample.

This receptor was obtained from a human donor in a cohort sampled during active COVID-19. The chain links TRBV27 with TRBJ1-1, and 8 junctional nucleotides match TRBD1. Sequencing was carried out using peripheral blood. CDR3 region: CASRERTGPNTEAFF. The nucleotide sequence reads as follows: TGTGCCAGCAGGGAGAGGACAGGGCCGAACACTGAAGCTTTCTTT.